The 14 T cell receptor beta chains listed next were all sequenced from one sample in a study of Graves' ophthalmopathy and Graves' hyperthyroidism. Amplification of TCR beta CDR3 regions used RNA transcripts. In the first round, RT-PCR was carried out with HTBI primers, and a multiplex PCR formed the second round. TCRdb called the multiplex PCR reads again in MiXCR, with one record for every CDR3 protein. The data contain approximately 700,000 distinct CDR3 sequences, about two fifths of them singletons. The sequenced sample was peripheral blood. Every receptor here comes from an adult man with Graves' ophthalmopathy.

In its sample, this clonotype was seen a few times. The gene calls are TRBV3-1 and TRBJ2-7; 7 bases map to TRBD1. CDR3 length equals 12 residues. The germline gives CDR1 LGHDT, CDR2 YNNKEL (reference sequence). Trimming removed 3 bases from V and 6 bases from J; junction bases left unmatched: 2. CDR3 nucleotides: TGTGCCAGCAGCCATAAGGGGGCCGAGCAGTACTTC. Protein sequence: CASSHKGAEQYF.

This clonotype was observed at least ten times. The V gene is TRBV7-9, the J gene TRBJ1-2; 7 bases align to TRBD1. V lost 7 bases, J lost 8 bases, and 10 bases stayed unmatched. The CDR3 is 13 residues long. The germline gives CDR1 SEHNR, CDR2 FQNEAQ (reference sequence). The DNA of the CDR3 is TGTGCCAGCAACCCACAGGGGAAAGGGGGCTACACCTTC. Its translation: CASNPQGKGGYTF.

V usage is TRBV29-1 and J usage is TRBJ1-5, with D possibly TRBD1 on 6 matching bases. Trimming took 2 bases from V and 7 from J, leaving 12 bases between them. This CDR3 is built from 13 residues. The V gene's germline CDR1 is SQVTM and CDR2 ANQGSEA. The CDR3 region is CSVERGAGQPQHF. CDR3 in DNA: TGCAGCGTTGAACGGGGGGCTGGCCAGCCCCAGCATTTT.

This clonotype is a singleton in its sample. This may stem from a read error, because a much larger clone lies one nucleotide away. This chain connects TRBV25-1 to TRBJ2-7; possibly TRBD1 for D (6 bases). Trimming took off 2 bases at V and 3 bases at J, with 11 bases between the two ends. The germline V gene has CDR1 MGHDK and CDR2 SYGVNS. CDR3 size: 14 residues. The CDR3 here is CASSEQGRNYEQYF. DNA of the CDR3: TGTGCCAGCAGTGAACAGGGGCGGAACTACGAGCAGTACTTC.

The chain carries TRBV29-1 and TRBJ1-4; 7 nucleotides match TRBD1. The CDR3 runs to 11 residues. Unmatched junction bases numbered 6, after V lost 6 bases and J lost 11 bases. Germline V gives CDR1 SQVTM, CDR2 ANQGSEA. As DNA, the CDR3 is TGCAGCGTCGACAGGGCGGAGAAACTGTTTTTT. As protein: CSVDRAEKLFF.

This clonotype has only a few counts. Written as DNA, the CDR3 is TGTGCCAGCAGCCCGGGACTAGCGATTAGGGGATCCTACGAGCAGTACTTC. It is translated as CASSPGLAIRGSYEQYF. The chain recombines TRBV24-1 with TRBJ2-7, with 10 bases fitting TRBD2. The CDR3 consists of 17 residues. V shed 11 bases, J shed 1 base, and the junction held 16 bases outside the gene matches. Per germline, CDR1 KGHDR and CDR2 SFDVKD.

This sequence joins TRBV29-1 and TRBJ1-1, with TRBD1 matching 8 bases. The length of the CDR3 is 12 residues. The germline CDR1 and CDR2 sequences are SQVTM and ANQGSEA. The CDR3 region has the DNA TGCAGTCGCCGGACAGGGCAAGATGAAGCTTTCTTT. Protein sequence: CSRRTGQDEAFF.

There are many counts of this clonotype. CDR3: CASSYVLDGEQYF. The CDR3 DNA follows: TGTGCCAGCAGCTATGTTTTGGACGGCGAGCAGTACTTC. The chain has TRBV7-9 and TRBJ2-7, with D hard to call. The V end lost 4 bases, the J end lost 6 bases, and 13 bases lay between the germline ends. The CDR3 sequence is 13 residues long. Germline CDR1 reads SEHNR; CDR2 reads FQNEAQ (reference sequence).

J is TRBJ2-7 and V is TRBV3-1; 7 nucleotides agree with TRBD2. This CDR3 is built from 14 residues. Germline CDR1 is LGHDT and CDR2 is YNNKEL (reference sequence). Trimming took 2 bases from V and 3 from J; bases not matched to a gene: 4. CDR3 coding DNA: TGTGCCAGCAGCCAATCGGGGGGACTCTACGAGCAGTACTTC. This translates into CASSQSGGLYEQYF.

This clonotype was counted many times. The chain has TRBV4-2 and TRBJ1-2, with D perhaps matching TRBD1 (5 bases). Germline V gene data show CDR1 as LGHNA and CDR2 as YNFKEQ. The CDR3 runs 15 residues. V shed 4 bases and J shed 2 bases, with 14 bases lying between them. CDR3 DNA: TGTGCCAGCAGCCGCTCCCGGGCAGGGAACTATGGCTACACCTTC. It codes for CASSRSRAGNYGYTF.

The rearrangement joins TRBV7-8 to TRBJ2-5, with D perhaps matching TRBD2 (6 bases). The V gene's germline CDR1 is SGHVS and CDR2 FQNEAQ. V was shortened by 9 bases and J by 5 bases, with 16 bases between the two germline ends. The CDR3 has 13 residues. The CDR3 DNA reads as TGTGCCAGTAGCGACGGGGGTTACGAGACCCAGTACTTC. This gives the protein CASSDGGYETQYF.

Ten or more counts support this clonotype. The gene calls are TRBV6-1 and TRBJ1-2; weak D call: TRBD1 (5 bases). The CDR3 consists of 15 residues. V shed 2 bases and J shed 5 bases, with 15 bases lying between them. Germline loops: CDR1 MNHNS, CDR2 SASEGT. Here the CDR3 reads CASSEPPPGRYGYTF. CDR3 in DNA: TGTGCCAGCAGTGAACCCCCGCCAGGGCGGTATGGCTACACCTTC.

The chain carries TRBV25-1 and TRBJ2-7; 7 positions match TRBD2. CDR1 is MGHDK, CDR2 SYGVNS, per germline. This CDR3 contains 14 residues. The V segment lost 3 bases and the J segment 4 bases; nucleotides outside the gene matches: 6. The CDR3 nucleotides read TGTGCCAGCAGTGAGACCGGGGAGGGGTACGAGCAGTACTTC. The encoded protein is CASSETGEGYEQYF.

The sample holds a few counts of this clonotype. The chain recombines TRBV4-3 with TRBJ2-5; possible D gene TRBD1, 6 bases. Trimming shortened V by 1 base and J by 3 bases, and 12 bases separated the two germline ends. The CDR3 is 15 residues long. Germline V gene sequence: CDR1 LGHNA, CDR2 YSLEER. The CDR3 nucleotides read TGCGCCAGCAGCCAAGCCGGCAGGGGCAAAGAGACCCAGTACTTC. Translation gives CASSQAGRGKETQYF.